Below are 14 T cell receptor beta chains sequenced from a single sample in a study of CD8+ T cells in alopecia areata. RNA was extracted and reverse transcribed into cDNA as the sequencing template. Profiling relied on immunoSEQ multiplex PCR, and the TCRdb table lists in-frame clones only, not all of them. The table lists fewer than 250,000 clones, 50% to 60% of them singletons. The specimen comprised CD4+ T cells sorted from blood, sampled at week 0. These receptor sequences come from a human donor with alopecia areata.

This clone turned up a few times. V gene TRBV7-3 combines with J gene TRBJ2-6; the D gene could be TRBD1 or TRBD2 (5 bases each). From germline, CDR1 is SGHTA and CDR2 FQGTGA. There are 15 residues in the CDR3. V was trimmed by 5 bases and J by 2 bases, leaving 10 bases between them. The chain's CDR3 is CASSPMGAGANVLTF. In nucleotides, the CDR3 is TGTGCCAGCAGCCCGATGGGGGCTGGGGCCAACGTCCTGACTTTC. Together with reference TRBV7-3 and TRBJ2-6, the CDR3 gives the full variable domain: GAGVSQTPSNKVTEKGKYVELRCDPISGHTALYWYRQSLGQGPEFLIYFQGTGAADDSGLPNDRFFAVRPEGSVSTLKIQRTERGDSAVYLCASSPMGAGANVLTFGAGSRLTVL.

The chain has TRBV7-6 and TRBJ2-3; 9 bases match TRBD1. V lost 6 bases and J lost 5; bases outside the gene matches: 12. CDR1 SGHVS and CDR2 FNYEAQ come from the germline V gene. This CDR3 comprises 16 residues. CDR3 residues: CASSRWTGALRDTQYF. CDR3 bases: TGTGCCAGCAGTCGTTGGACAGGGGCCCTCCGAGATACGCAGTATTTT.

The rearrangement links TRBV6-6 to TRBJ1-2, with TRBD1 as a possible D gene (5 bases). Between the trimmed V and J ends, which lost 0 bases and 6 bases, there was a span of 11 bases. Looked up from germline, CDR1 is MNHNY and CDR2 is SVGAGI (reference sequence). CDR3 length equals 14 residues. DNA of the CDR3: TGTGCCAGCAGTTACTCTCGGGGCGTCCATGGCTACACCTTC. Translated: CASSYSRGVHGYTF.

The chain combines TRBV9 with TRBJ2-1, with 9 nucleotides matching TRBD2. The CDR3 spans 16 residues. Germline V lookup: CDR1 SGDLS, CDR2 YYNGEE. V lost 3 bases, J lost 6 bases, and 10 bases stayed unmatched. DNA of the CDR3: TGTGCCAGCAGCGAGTGGTTAGCGGGAGCGCTCAATGAGCAGTTCTTC. It translates to CASSEWLAGALNEQFF. The full variable domain, rest sourced from reference TRBV9 and TRBJ2-1, is DSGVTQTPKHLITATGQRVTLRCSPRSGDLSVYWYQQSLDQGLQFLIQYYNGEERAKGNILERFSAQQFPDLHSELNLSSLELGDSALYFCASSEWLAGALNEQFFGPGTRLTVL.

The chain joins TRBV6-5 to TRBJ1-5; D is uncertain. The CDR3 covers 13 residues. CDR1 and CDR2 (germline): MNHEY, SVGAGI. V lost 6 bases and J 3 bases, leaving 9 bases between the germline ends. The DNA of the CDR3 is TGTGCCAGCAGCCTAGATTTCAATCAGCCCCAGCATTTT. This codes for CASSLDFNQPQHF.

The chain joins TRBV2 to TRBJ1-5, with D hard to call. Germline loops: CDR1 SNHLY, CDR2 FYNNEI. Trimming left V 4 bases short and J 7 bases short, with 20 bases between. CDR3 length: 16 residues. The DNA for the CDR3 is TGTGCCAGCAGTGGGCCGGGCCCCAAAAGCACCCAGCCCCAGCATTTT. Amino acids: CASSGPGPKSTQPQHF. Full variable domain (missing parts from reference TRBV2 and TRBJ1-5): EPEVTQTPSHQVTQMGQEVILRCVPISNHLYFYWYRQILGQKVEFLVSFYNNEISEKSEIFDDQFSVERPDGSNFTLKIRSTKLEDSAMYFCASSGPGPKSTQPQHFGDGTRLSIL.

The V gene is TRBV30, the J gene TRBJ1-4; TRBD1 agrees at 11 bases. V lost 1 base to trimming and J lost 5 bases; unmatched junction nucleotides: 6. The CDR3 sequence is 16 residues long. CDR1 GTSNPN and CDR2 SVGIG come from the germline V gene (reference sequence). CDR3 protein: CAWSAWTGGQNEKLFF. In nucleotides, the CDR3 is TGTGCCTGGAGTGCTTGGACAGGGGGCCAGAATGAAAAACTGTTTTTT.

This clone was counted a few times. V is TRBV7-8 and J is TRBJ2-3, with D possibly being TRBD2 (5 bases). V was trimmed by 5 bases and J by 4 bases, leaving 16 bases between them. The CDR3 totals 15 residues. Germline V lookup: CDR1 SGHVS, CDR2 FQNEAQ. The DNA of the CDR3 is TGTGCCAGCAGCGGACGAAGATTCGGGGCAGATACGCAGTATTTT. Its translation: CASSGRRFGADTQYF.

This chain joins TRBV19 and TRBJ2-3; TRBD1 might be the D (6 bases). Between the trimmed V and J ends, which lost 1 base and 3 bases, there was a span of 8 bases. The CDR3 has 14 amino acids. Looked up from germline, CDR1 is LNHDA and CDR2 is SQIVND (reference sequence). CDR3 in amino acids: CASSIVGTTDTQYF. DNA for the CDR3: TGTGCCAGTAGTATAGTGGGGACAACAGATACGCAGTATTTT. The whole variable domain, filled in from reference TRBV19 and TRBJ2-3, reads DGGITQSPKYLFRKEGQNVTLSCEQNLNHDAMYWYRQDPGQGLRLIYYSQIVNDFQKGDIAEGYSVSREKKESFPLTVTSAQKNPTAFYLCASSIVGTTDTQYFGPGTRLTVL.

The rearrangement links TRBV7-9 to TRBJ1-2; 7 positions match TRBD1. Germline V gene lookup returns CDR1 SEHNR and CDR2 FQNEAQ (reference sequence). The V segment lost 6 bases and the J segment 4 bases; nucleotides outside the gene matches: 8. The CDR3 contains 14 residues. This chain's CDR3 is CASRTGVSSYGYTF. CDR3 coding DNA: TGTGCCAGCAGAACAGGGGTCTCCTCCTATGGCTACACCTTC.

J is TRBJ1-6 and V is TRBV18; D remains unclear. Trimming cost V 3 bases and J 7 bases, with 10 bases left between them. The CDR3 contains 14 residues. Germline values: CDR1 KGHSH, CDR2 LQKENI. CDR3 coding DNA: TGTGCCAGCTCACCCTCGGGGTTAAATTCACCCCTCCACTTT. It specifies CASSPSGLNSPLHF.

This chain uses TRBV29-1 with TRBJ1-2, with D possibly TRBD1 on 5 matching bases. Looked up from germline, CDR1 is SQVTM and CDR2 is ANQGSEA. The CDR3 extends over 12 amino acids. Deletions cut 7 bases from V and 3 bases from J, with 12 bases between. CDR3: CSGGNSHYGYTF. CDR3 coding DNA: TGCAGCGGGGGGAACAGCCACTATGGCTACACCTTC.

The chain links TRBV7-2 to TRBJ2-7, with TRBD2 matching over 7 bases. The CDR3 sequence is 15 residues long. The V segment lost 0 bases and the J segment 3 bases; nucleotides outside the gene matches: 5. Germline V gene sequence: CDR1 SGHTA, CDR2 FQGNSA. CDR3 nucleotide sequence: TGTGCCAGCAGCTTAGCCTCGGGACTACTCTACGAGCAGTACTTC. It translates to CASSLASGLLYEQYF.

The chain links TRBV30 to TRBJ2-5; D is unclear. The V and J ends lost 0 bases and 5 bases respectively, with 7 bases between them. The CDR3 has 12 residues. Germline-derived CDR1 and CDR2 are GTSNPN and SVGIG (reference sequence). CDR3 amino acids: CAWSVLSETQYF. The DNA of the CDR3 is TGTGCCTGGAGTGTATTATCCGAGACCCAGTACTTC. Full variable domain (outside the CDR3, taken from reference TRBV30 and TRBJ2-5): SQTIHQWPATLVQPVGSPLSLECTVEGTSNPNLYWYRQAAGRGLQLLFYSVGIGQISSEVPQNLSASRPQDRQFILSSKKLLLSDSGFYLCAWSVLSETQYFGPGTRLLVL.